This T cell receptor (beta chain) was sequenced during a study of vaccination and CD4 T cells after COVID-19. To note about this clonotype: Its specificity is not known.

Stated treatment: roughly 11-day PBMC culture with coronavirus spike peptide pools or control peptides (ViraFEST assay). Germline-derived CDR1 and CDR2 are SGHVS and FQNEAQ. J was trimmed by 0 bases and V by 5 bases; bases with no gene match: 14. This CDR3 is built from 18 residues. The study sequenced cultured CD4+ T cell DNA using the Oncomine TCR Beta short-read assay. Investigators isolated genomic DNA from cultured CD4+ T cells. TCRdb ran MiXCR on the PCR reads and lists one entry per CDR3 protein. The table includes some 10,000 distinct CDR3 sequences, about 45% detected once. The origin of this receptor is a human donor who had recovered from COVID-19. This rearrangement joins TRBV7-8 to TRBJ2-5; 8 positions match TRBD2. The source material was CD4+ T cells from blood, cultured in vitro. The CDR3 sequence: CASSPGVVGGGYQETQYF. CDR3 sequence (DNA): TGTGCCAGCAGCCCGGGGGTGGTGGGCGGGGGGTACCAAGAGACCCAGTACTTC.